The 8 T cell receptor beta chains in this list originate from one sample, sequenced in a study of monozygotic twins with inflammatory bowel disease. From its re-call of the 5' RACE reads, TCRdb lists each CDR3 protein once, without DNA. The sample has hundreds of thousands of distinct CDR3 sequences; the top ten hold 2% to 2.5%. Material: blood. The receptor source for this set is a human donor with ulcerative colitis or Crohn's disease, or a healthy co-twin of an affected twin (not recorded which).

J is TRBJ1-5 and V is TRBV20-1; TCRdb proposes TRBD1, but this gene call is untestable without DNA. This CDR3 is 15 amino acids long. Per the germline V gene, CDR1 is DFQATT and CDR2 is SNEGSKA (reference sequence). The CDR3 sequence is CSASPSDRGNQPQHF.

CDR3 sequence reads: CASSQDLQDKNMQYF. The chain recombines TRBV4-1 with TRBJ2-4. The CDR3 runs to 15 residues. CDR1 and CDR2 (germline): MGHRA, YSYEKL.

V usage is TRBV15 and J usage is TRBJ1-5. Germline CDR1 is LNHNV and CDR2 is YYDKDF (reference sequence). The CDR3 has 15 residues. This CDR3 is CATNRADYSNQPQHF.

The chain has TRBV19 and TRBJ2-3; TCRdb designates TRBD2, a call that cannot be tested without DNA. The CDR3 contains 16 residues. Per the germline V gene, CDR1 is LNHDA and CDR2 is SQIVND (reference sequence). CDR3 in amino acids: CASSLAGQPATDTQYF.

This chain uses TRBV28 with TRBJ2-2; TCRdb selects TRBD2, and the lack of DNA leaves this call unchecked. There are 19 residues in the CDR3. Germline lookup yields CDR1 MDHEN and CDR2 SYDVKM. The CDR3 protein is CASSLELAGGPRSTGELFF.

The gene calls are TRBV6-1 and TRBJ2-1; the D gene TCRdb calls, TRBD2, cannot be checked with no DNA. Germline CDR1 reads MNHNS; CDR2 reads SASEGT. The CDR3 runs to 16 residues. This CDR3 is CASSPGLAGAMREQFF.

The chain employs TRBV7-2 and TRBJ2-1; TCRdb proposes TRBD2, but this gene call is untestable without DNA. Germline CDR1 reads SGHTA; CDR2 reads FQGNSA. CDR3 size: 15 residues. Here the CDR3 reads CASSLWDAGPNEQFF.

The chain recombines TRBV5-1 with TRBJ2-7. Germline V gene data show CDR1 as SGHRS and CDR2 as YFSETQ. This CDR3 comprises 15 residues. This CDR3 reads CASSPTDRLESEQYF.